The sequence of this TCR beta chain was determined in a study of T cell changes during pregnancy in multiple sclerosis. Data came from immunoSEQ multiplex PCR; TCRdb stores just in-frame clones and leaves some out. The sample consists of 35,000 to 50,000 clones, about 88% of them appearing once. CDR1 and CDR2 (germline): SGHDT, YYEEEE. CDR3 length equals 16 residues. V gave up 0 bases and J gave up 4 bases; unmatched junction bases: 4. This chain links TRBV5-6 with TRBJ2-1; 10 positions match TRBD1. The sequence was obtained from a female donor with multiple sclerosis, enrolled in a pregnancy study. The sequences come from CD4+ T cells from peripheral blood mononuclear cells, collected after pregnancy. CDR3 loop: CASSLGGQGRYNEQFF. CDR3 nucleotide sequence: TGTGCCAGCAGCTTGGGGGGACAGGGGCGATACAATGAGCAGTTCTTC.